The table lists the clone carrying this T cell receptor beta chain with many counts. Trimming cost V 3 bases and J 4 bases; bases outside gene matches: 8. Germline CDR1 and CDR2: GTSNPN and SVGIG (reference sequence). There are 14 residues in the CDR3. One entry per CDR3 protein results from TCRdb running MiXCR on the 5' RACE reads. The data show approximately 700,000 distinct CDR3 sequences, with 5.5% to 6.5% seen just once and about 2% held by the top ten. The source of the sample is a study of identical twins. Sequenced material: naive T cells sorted from blood. The TCR comes from a man between 18 and 35 years old in good health. The rearrangement links TRBV30 to TRBJ2-7; 8 nucleotides line up with TRBD2. DNA for the CDR3: TGTGCCTGGAGAGGGTTAGCGGGGAGATACGAGCAGTACTTC. Encoded protein: CAWRGLAGRYEQYF.